The following is a TCR beta chain sequence with its context. Its antigen is unidentified. The V end lost 3 bases, the J end lost 6 bases, and 17 bases lay between the germline ends. Germline CDR1 and CDR2: SGHVS and FNYEAQ. The CDR3 is 16 amino acids. Use of 60 Vbeta and 13 Jbeta primers characterized the PCR. Sequenced by immunoSEQ multiplex PCR; TCRdb stores in-frame clones only, minus some. The sample has 100,000 to 150,000 clones, roughly four fifths seen once. This sample is drawn from a study of cytomegalovirus exposure and HLA in healthy donors. Study in general: There were around 100 million unique TCR beta sequences, drawn from approximately 180 million T cells, in an earlier analysis.

Findings of the study overall: Cytomegalovirus status was reportedly diagnosed by the classifier with high sensitivity and specificity. Cytomegalovirus-associated TCR beta chains were listed, numbering 150 to 200.

The sequence was collected from a woman aged 50 to 65 in good health and CMV-seronegative. Material: PBMCs. This chain joins TRBV7-6 and TRBJ2-2; D perhaps matches TRBD2 (5 bases). The CDR3 spells CASSLRVWGIAGELFF. In DNA form, the CDR3 reads TGTGCCAGCAGCTTGAGGGTGTGGGGAATAGCCGGGGAGCTGTTTTTT.